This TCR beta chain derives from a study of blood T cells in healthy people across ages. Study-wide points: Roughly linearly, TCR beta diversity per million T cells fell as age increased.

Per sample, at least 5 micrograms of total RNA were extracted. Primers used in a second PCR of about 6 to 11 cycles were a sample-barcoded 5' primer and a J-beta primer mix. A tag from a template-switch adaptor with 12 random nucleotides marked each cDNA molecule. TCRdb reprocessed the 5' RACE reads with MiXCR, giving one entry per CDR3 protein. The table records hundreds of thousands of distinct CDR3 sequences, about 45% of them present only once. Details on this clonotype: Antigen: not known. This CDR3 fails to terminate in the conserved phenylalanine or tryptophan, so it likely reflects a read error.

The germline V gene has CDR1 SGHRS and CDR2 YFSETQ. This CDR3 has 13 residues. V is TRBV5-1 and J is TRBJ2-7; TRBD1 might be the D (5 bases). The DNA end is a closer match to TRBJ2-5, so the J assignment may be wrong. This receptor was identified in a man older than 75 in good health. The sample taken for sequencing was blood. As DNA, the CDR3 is TGCGCCAGCAGCTTGCAGACAGCAGAGACCCAGTACCTC. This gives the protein CASSLQTAETQYL.